These 10 T cell receptor beta chains were sequenced from one sample in a study of lymphopenia after photon versus proton radiotherapy. Sequenced by immunoSEQ multiplex PCR; TCRdb stores in-frame clones only, minus some. This sample yields about 70,000 clones, of which about nine tenths are seen a single time; about 2% belongs to the top ten. The sample in question was peripheral blood, obtained from a patient treated with photon-based radiotherapy. The receptors come from a woman between 35 and 50 years old with cholangiocarcinoma.

This sequence joins TRBV5-5 and TRBJ1-1; D gene ambiguous. V shed 2 bases and J shed 0 bases, with 8 bases lying between them. The CDR3 has 14 residues. Per the germline V gene, CDR1 is SGHKS and CDR2 is YYEKEE (reference sequence). CDR3 protein: CASSFWRLNTEAFF. The DNA of the CDR3 is TGTGCCAGCAGCTTTTGGAGGTTGAACACTGAAGCTTTCTTT.

The table lists this clone with a count of one. J is TRBJ2-2 and V is TRBV6-6; the D call may be TRBD1 or TRBD2 (5 bases each). The CDR3 has 14 amino acids. Looked up from germline, CDR1 is MNHNY and CDR2 is SVGAGI (reference sequence). Trimming cost V 4 bases and J 5 bases, with 11 bases left between them. The CDR3 loop reads CASSFIEGTGELFF. For the CDR3, the DNA is TGTGCCAGCAGTTTTATCGAGGGGACCGGGGAGCTGTTTTTT.

The J gene is TRBJ2-1, the V gene TRBV29-1; TRBD1 aligns across 8 bases. The V gene end was trimmed by 3 bases and the J gene end by 5 bases; junction bases not matched to a gene: 9. Germline V gene data show CDR1 as SQVTM and CDR2 as ANQGSEA. This CDR3 contains 15 residues. DNA of the CDR3: TGCAGCGTTGACAGGGGGCGATCCCCAAACAATGAGCAGTTCTTC. It specifies CSVDRGRSPNNEQFF.

The chain carries TRBV6-6 and TRBJ1-1; tentatively, D is TRBD1 (6 bases). The germline V gene encodes CDR1 MNHNY and CDR2 SVGAGI (reference sequence). The CDR3 sequence is 12 residues long. V was trimmed by 10 bases and J by 3 bases, leaving 12 bases between them. The CDR3 sequence: CATTQGYTEAFF. The CDR3 region has the DNA TGTGCCACCACACAGGGTTACACTGAAGCTTTCTTT.

This rearrangement joins TRBV9 to TRBJ2-1, with unresolved D. Germline lookup yields CDR1 SGDLS and CDR2 YYNGEE. Trimming stripped 4 bases from V and 3 bases from J, with 11 bases between. This CDR3 comprises 14 residues. CDR3 nucleotides: TGTGCCAGCAGCCCCAATGCGATCTACAATGAGCAGTTCTTC. Translated, it gives CASSPNAIYNEQFF.

This sequence joins TRBV28 and TRBJ2-1, with D perhaps matching TRBD1 (7 bases). The CDR3 spans 17 residues. The V end was cut by 3 bases, the J end by 1 base, with 16 bases between. Germline V gene sequence: CDR1 MDHEN, CDR2 SYDVKM. DNA for the CDR3: TGTGCCAGCAGTTTCTCCAGGGGGAGCGGGTCCTACAATGAGCAGTTCTTC. Translation gives CASSFSRGSGSYNEQFF.

This clone was detected once. V gene TRBV5-1 combines with J gene TRBJ1-2; 10 bases are a match to TRBD1. From germline, CDR1 is SGHRS and CDR2 YFSETQ. V dropped 0 bases and J dropped 1; count of bases not matched to a gene: 6. The CDR3 loop spans 17 amino acids. The CDR3 DNA follows: TGCGCCAGCAGCTTGGGGACAGGGGGGATGCGTAACTATGGCTACACCTTC. Encoded protein: CASSLGTGGMRNYGYTF.

The chain uses TRBV6-1 and TRBJ1-3, with TRBD1 identical over 7 bases. Germline values: CDR1 MNHNS, CDR2 SASEGT. This CDR3 spans 11 amino acids. Trimming removed 6 bases from V and 8 bases from J; junction bases left unmatched: 1. The CDR3 reads CASRQGYTIYF. CDR3 coding DNA: TGTGCCAGCAGACAGGGGTACACCATATATTTT.

The V gene is TRBV6-5, the J gene TRBJ2-1, with 8 nucleotides matching TRBD2. The CDR3 totals 16 residues. The germline V gene has CDR1 MNHEY and CDR2 SVGAGI. The J segment lost 8 bases and the V segment lost 0 bases, leaving 9 bases of the junction unmatched. CDR3 loop: CASSYSLAGTSHEQFF. DNA for the CDR3: TGTGCCAGCAGTTACTCGTTAGCGGGAACCTCCCATGAGCAGTTCTTC.

In this sample, this clone turned up a few times. The gene calls are TRBV6-1 and TRBJ1-6, with D unresolved. Germline lookup yields CDR1 MNHNS and CDR2 SASEGT. CDR3 size: 14 residues. V lost 4 bases, J lost 8 bases, and 12 bases lay in between. As DNA, the CDR3 is TGTGCCAGCAGTGTGACGGATGGGGATTCACCCCTCCACTTT. Translated: CASSVTDGDSPLHF.